One sample yielded the 9 T cell receptor beta chains listed below, sequenced in a study of regulatory T cells in long-lasting Graves disease (dated by TCRdb to the early 2020s). The protocol used for the library was multiplex PCR. The reads were generated on an Illumina HiSeq 4000. TCR beta libraries were built with iRepertoire HTBI primers and Arm-PCR amplification of CDR3 regions. TCRdb's own reprocessing of the public reads used fastp at Q25 and MiXCR and kept productive beta chains. Entries are consolidated by CDR3 protein sequence, retaining the most common genes and DNA. A total of roughly 400,000 distinct CDR3 sequences appear in this sample, roughly a fifth of them only once. Roughly an eighth of the sample comes from the top ten. What the time point label conveys for this sample: persistent/refractory GD, antithyroid drugs over 5 years with positive TRAb. For both TCR sequencing and RNA sequencing, RNA was extracted from PBMCs in TRIzol.

The source was peripheral blood mononuclear cells (PBMCs), collected when the disease was refractory, from a patient treated with antithyroid drugs. These receptors were obtained from a female donor with Graves disease.

This clonotype was picked up many times. V is TRBV28 and J is TRBJ2-2, with 7 bases matching TRBD1. CDR3 length: 17 residues. From germline, CDR1 is MDHEN and CDR2 SYDVKM. J lost 2 bases, V lost 6 bases, and 12 bases had no gene match. The CDR3 protein is CASSTVGRGYNTGELFF. The CDR3 nucleotides are TGTGCCAGCAGCACCGTCGGCAGGGGGTACAACACCGGGGAGCTGTTTTTT.

On this clonotype itself: A read error may explain this, as a much larger clone is one base away. This rearrangement joins TRBV2 to TRBJ2-7, with 8 bases identical to TRBD1. J was trimmed by 9 bases and V by 7 bases; bases with no gene match: 14. Germline assignment: CDR1 SNHLY and CDR2 FYNNEI. This CDR3 has 14 residues. CDR3: CASNPGTGVDGQYF. CDR3 nucleotide sequence: TGTGCCAGCAATCCCGGGACAGGAGTAGACGGGCAGTACTTC.

This clonotype was seen at least ten times. The chain is built from TRBV2 and TRBJ1-2; possible D gene TRBD1, 6 bases. The CDR3 covers 14 residues. Germline values: CDR1 SNHLY, CDR2 FYNNEI. Trimming cost V 8 bases and J 5 bases, with 18 bases left between them. CDR3 residues: CASLGSRGPYGYTF. Written as DNA, the CDR3 is TGTGCCAGCCTTGGCTCGCGGGGGCCTTATGGCTACACCTTC.

This clonotype was seen repeatedly, ten times or more. The chain carries TRBV28 and TRBJ1-5, with 9 positions matching TRBD1. From germline, CDR1 is MDHEN and CDR2 SYDVKM. V was clipped by 7 bases and J by 11 bases; unmatched bases: 24. This CDR3 has 18 residues. This CDR3 reads CASTGRGTGTRVPWSQHF. The CDR3 nucleotides are TGTGCCAGCACCGGGCGGGGGACAGGGACACGCGTGCCGTGGTCCCAGCATTTT.

V gene TRBV11-2 combines with J gene TRBJ2-1, with TRBD2 matching 7 bases. Germline assignment: CDR1 SGHAT and CDR2 FQNNGV. The CDR3 extends over 16 amino acids. With 0 bases clipped from V and 4 bases from J, the junction kept 6 bases outside the gene matches. CDR3 DNA: TGTGCCAGCAGCTTAGAGTGGGCTAGCGGATACAATGAGCAGTTCTTC. Its protein is CASSLEWASGYNEQFF.

The chain has TRBV28 and TRBJ2-2; D may be TRBD2 (7 bases). Germline CDR1 and CDR2: MDHEN and SYDVKM. V was trimmed by 7 bases and J by 1 base, leaving 13 bases between them. The CDR3 is 15 residues long. The CDR3 nucleotides are TGTGCCAGCACCGAGGGGGGGGGGAACACCGGGGAGCTGTTTTTT. Amino acid sequence: CASTEGGGNTGELFF.

This clonotype was counted only a few times. The CDR3 nucleotides are TGCAGCGTTGTATCCCTACAGATGAACGGCGAGCAGTACTTC. It codes for CSVVSLQMNGEQYF. This chain links TRBV29-1 with TRBJ2-7; D is unresolved. This CDR3 comprises 14 residues. Germline V gene sequence: CDR1 SQVTM, CDR2 ANQGSEA. V lost 4 bases and J lost 6, with 19 bases in between.

J is TRBJ2-7 and V is TRBV24-1; 8 bases are a match to TRBD1. V dropped 5 bases and J dropped 3; count of bases not matched to a gene: 2. Germline V gene lookup returns CDR1 KGHDR and CDR2 SFDVKD. The CDR3 spans 13 residues. CDR3 bases: TGTGCCACCAGTGCGGACAGGGACTACGAGCAGTACTTC. Residues: CATSADRDYEQYF.

This clonotype has ten or more counts. The chain recombines TRBV28 with TRBJ1-1, with 7 positions matching TRBD1. The CDR3 totals 15 residues. Germline V gene data show CDR1 as MDHEN and CDR2 as SYDVKM. V was clipped by 5 bases and J by 6 bases; unmatched bases: 12. DNA of the CDR3: TGTGCCAGCAGTGGGGAGGACAGGTTGGGGGCTGAAGCTTTCTTT. Residues: CASSGEDRLGAEAFF. The full variable domain, its missing parts supplied by reference TRBV28 and TRBJ1-1, is DVKVTQSSRYLVKRTGEKVFLECVQDMDHENMFWYRQDPGLGLRLIYFSYDVKMKEKGDIPEGYSVSREKKERFSLILESASTNQTSMYLCASSGEDRLGAEAFFGQGTRLTVV.